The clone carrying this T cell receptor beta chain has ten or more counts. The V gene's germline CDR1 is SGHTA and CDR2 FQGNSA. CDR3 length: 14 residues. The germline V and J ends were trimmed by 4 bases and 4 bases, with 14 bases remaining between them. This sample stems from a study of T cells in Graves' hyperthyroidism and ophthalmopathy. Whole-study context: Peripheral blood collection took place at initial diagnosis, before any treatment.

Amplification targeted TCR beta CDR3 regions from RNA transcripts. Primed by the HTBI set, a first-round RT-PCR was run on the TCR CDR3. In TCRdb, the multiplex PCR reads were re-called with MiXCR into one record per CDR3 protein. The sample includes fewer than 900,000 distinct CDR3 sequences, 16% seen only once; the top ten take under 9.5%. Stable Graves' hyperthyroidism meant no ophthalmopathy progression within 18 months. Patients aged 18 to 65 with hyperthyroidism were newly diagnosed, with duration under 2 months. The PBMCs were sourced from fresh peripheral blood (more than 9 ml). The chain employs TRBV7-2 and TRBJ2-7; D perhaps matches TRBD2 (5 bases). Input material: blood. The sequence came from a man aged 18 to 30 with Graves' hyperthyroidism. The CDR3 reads CASSYRTPGYEQYF. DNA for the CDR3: TGTGCCAGCAGCTATCGGACTCCGGGTTACGAGCAGTACTTC.